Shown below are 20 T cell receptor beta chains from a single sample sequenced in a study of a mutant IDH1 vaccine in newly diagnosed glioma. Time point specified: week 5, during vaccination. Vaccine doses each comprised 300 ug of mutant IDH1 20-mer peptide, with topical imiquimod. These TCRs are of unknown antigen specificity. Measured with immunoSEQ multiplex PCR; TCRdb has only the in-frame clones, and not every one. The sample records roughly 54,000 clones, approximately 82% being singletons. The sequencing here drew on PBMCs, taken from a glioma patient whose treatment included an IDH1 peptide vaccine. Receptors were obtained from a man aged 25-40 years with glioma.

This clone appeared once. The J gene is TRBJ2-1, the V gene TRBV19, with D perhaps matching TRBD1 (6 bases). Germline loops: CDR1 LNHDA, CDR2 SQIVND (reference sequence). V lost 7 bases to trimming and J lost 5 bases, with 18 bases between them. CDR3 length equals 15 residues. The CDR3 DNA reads TGTGCCAGTACCCAGGACAGCTTGCGGAACAATGAGCAGTTCTTC. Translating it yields CASTQDSLRNNEQFF.

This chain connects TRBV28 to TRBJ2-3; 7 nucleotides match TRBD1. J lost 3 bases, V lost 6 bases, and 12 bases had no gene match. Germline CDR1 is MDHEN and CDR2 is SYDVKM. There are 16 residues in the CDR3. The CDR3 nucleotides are TGTGCCAGCAGCTTGGCCGGGACAGTGGTAACAGATACGCAGTATTTT. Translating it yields CASSLAGTVVTDTQYF.

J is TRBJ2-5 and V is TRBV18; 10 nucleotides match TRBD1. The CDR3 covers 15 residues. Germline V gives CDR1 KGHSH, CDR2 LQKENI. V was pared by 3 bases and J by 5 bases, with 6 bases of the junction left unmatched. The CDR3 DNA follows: TGTGCCAGCTCACCTCCGGGACAGGGGCGGGAGACCCAGTACTTC. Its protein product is CASSPPGQGRETQYF.

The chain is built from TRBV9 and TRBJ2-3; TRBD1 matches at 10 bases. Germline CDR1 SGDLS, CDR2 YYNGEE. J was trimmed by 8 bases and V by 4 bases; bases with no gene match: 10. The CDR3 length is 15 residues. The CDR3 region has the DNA TGTGCCAGCAGCATTGCCGGGACAGGGGCCCCTACGCAGTATTTT. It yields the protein CASSIAGTGAPTQYF. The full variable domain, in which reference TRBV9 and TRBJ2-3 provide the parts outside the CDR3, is DSGVTQTPKHLITATGQRVTLRCSPRSGDLSVYWYQQSLDQGLQFLIQYYNGEERAKGNILERFSAQQFPDLHSELNLSSLELGDSALYFCASSIAGTGAPTQYFGPGTRLTVL.

The CDR3 spells CASRVRSTEAFF. DNA of the CDR3: TGTGCCAGCAGGGTGAGGAGCACTGAAGCTTTCTTT. The chain has TRBV21-1 and TRBJ1-1. TRBV21-1 is recorded as a pseudogene. The CDR3 has 12 amino acids.

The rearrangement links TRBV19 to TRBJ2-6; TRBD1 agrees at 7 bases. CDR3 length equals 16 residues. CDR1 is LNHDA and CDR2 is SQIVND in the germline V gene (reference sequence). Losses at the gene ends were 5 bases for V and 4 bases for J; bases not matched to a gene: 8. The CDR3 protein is CASSSKGALGANVLTF. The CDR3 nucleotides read TGTGCCAGTAGTTCCAAGGGGGCGCTCGGGGCCAACGTCCTGACTTTC.

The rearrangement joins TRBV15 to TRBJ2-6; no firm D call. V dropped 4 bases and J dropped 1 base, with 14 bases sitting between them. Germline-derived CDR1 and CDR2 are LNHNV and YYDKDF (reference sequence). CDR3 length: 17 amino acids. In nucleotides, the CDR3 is TGTGCCACCAGCATAGCAGCCGGGCTTTCTGGGGCCAACGTCCTGACTTTC. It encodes CATSIAAGLSGANVLTF.

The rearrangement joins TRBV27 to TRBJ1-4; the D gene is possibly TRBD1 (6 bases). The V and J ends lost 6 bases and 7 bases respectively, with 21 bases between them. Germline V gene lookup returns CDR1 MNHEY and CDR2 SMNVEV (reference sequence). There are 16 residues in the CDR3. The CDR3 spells CASRKQGLGFGEKLFF. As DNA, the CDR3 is TGTGCCAGCAGAAAACAGGGTCTGGGGTTCGGTGAAAAACTGTTTTTT. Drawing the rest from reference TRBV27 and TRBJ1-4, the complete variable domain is EAQVTQNPRYLITVTGKKLTVTCSQNMNHEYMSWYRQDPGLGLRQIYYSMNVEVTDKGDVPEGYKVSRKEKRNFPLILESPSPNQTSLYFCASRKQGLGFGEKLFFGSGTQLSVL.

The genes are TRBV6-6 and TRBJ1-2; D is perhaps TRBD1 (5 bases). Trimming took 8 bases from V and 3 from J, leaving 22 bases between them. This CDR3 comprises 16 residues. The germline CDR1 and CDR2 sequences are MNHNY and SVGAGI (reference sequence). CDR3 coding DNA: TGTGCCAGCCAAGAGGGGCGGTCCGGGGGGGACTATGGCTACACCTTC. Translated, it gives CASQEGRSGGDYGYTF.

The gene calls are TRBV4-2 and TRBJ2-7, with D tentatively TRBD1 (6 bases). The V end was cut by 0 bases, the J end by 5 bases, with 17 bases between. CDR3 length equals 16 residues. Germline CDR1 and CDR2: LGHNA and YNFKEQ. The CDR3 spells CASSQEKQGVENEQYF. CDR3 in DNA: TGTGCCAGCAGCCAAGAAAAACAGGGTGTCGAGAACGAGCAGTACTTC.

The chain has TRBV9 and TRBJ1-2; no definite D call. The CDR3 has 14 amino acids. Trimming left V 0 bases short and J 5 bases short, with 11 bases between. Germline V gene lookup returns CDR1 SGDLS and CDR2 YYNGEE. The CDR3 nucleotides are TGTGCCAGCAGCGTAGATCTTACCGTATATGGCTACACCTTC. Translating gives CASSVDLTVYGYTF.

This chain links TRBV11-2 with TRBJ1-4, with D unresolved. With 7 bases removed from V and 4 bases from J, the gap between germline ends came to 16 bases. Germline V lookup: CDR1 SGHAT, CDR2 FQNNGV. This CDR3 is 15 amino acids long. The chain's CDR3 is CASTERAKHNEKLFF. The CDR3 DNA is TGTGCCAGCACCGAAAGGGCAAAACATAATGAAAAACTGTTTTTT.

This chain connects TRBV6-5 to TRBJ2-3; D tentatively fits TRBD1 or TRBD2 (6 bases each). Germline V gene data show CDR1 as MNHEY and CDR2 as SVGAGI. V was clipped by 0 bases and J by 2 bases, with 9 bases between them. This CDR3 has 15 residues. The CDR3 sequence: CASSYSRDTTDTQYF. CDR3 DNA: TGTGCCAGCAGTTACTCGCGGGACACCACAGATACGCAGTATTTT.

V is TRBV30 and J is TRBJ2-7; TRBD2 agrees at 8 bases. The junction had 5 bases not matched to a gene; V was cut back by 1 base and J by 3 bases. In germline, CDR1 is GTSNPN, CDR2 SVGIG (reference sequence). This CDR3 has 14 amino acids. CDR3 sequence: CAWSAKSGGYEQYF. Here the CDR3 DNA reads TGTGCCTGGAGTGCCAAAAGCGGGGGCTACGAGCAGTACTTC.

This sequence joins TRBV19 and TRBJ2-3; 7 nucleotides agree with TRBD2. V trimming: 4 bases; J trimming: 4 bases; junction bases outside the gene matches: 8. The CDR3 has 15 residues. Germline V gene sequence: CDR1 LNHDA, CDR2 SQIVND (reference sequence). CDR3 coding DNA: TGTGCCAGTAGTACCGGCGGGGGTGGAGCAGATACGCAGTATTTT. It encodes CASSTGGGGADTQYF.

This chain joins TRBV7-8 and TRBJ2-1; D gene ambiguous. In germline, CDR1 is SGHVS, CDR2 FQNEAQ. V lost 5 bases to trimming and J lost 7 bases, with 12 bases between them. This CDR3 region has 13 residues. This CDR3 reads CASSPPGINEQFF. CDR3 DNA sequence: TGTGCCAGCAGCCCACCAGGAATTAATGAGCAGTTCTTC. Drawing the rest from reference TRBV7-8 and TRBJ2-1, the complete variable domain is GAGVSQSPRYKVAKRGQDVALRCDPISGHVSLFWYQQALGQGPEFLTYFQNEAQLDKSGLPSDRFFAERPEGSVSTLKIQRTQQEDSAVYLCASSPPGINEQFFGPGTRLTVL.

CDR3 sequence (DNA): TGTGCCAGCTCACCGGGACAGAAGATCACAGATACGCAGTATTTT. It encodes CASSPGQKITDTQYF. The rearrangement joins TRBV18 to TRBJ2-3; 7 bases map to TRBD1. The CDR3 spans 15 residues. From germline, CDR1 is KGHSH and CDR2 LQKENI. The V and J ends lost 3 bases and 2 bases, in that order; junction bases with no gene match: 5.

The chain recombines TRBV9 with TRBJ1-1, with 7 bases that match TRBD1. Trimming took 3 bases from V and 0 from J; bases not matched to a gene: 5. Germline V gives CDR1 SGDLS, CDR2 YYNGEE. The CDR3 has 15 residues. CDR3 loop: CASSDRQGLNTEAFF. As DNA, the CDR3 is TGTGCCAGCAGCGATCGACAGGGATTGAACACTGAAGCTTTCTTT. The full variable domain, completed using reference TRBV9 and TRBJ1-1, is DSGVTQTPKHLITATGQRVTLRCSPRSGDLSVYWYQQSLDQGLQFLIQYYNGEERAKGNILERFSAQQFPDLHSELNLSSLELGDSALYFCASSDRQGLNTEAFFGQGTRLTVV.

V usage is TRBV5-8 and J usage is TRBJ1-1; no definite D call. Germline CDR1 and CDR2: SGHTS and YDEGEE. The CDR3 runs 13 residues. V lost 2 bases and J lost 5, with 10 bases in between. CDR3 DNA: TGTGCCAGCAGCTTCGGGGAGGCGACTGAAGCTTTCTTT. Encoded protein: CASSFGEATEAFF. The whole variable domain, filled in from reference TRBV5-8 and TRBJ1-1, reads EAGVTQSPTHLIKTRGQQATLRCSPISGHTSVYWYQQALGLGLQFLLWYDEGEERNRGNFPPRFSGRQFPNYSSELNVNALELEDSALYLCASSFGEATEAFFGQGTRLTVV.

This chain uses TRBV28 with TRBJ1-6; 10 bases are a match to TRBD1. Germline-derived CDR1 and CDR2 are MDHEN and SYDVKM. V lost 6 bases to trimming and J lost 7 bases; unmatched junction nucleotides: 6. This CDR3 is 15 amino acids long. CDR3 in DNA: TGTGCCAGCAGATCTACGGGACAGGGGAATTCACCCCTCCACTTT. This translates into CASRSTGQGNSPLHF.